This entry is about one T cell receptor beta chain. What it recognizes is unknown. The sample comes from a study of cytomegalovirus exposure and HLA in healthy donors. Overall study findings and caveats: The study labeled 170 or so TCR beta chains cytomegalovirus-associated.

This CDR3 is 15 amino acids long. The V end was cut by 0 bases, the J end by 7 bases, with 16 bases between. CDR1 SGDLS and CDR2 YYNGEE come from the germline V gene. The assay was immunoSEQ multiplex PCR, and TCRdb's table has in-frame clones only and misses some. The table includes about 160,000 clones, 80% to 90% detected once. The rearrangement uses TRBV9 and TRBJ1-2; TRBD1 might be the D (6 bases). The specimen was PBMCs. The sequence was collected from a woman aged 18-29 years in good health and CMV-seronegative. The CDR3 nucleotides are TGTGCCAGCAGCGTAGAGGGCAGGGGAAGAGGTGGCTACACCTTC. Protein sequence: CASSVEGRGRGGYTF. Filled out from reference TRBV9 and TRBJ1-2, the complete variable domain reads DSGVTQTPKHLITATGQRVTLRCSPRSGDLSVYWYQQSLDQGLQFLIQYYNGEERAKGNILERFSAQQFPDLHSELNLSSLELGDSALYFCASSVEGRGRGGYTFGSGTRLTVV.